This is a list of T cell receptor beta chains from one sample in a study of cytomegalovirus exposure and HLA in healthy donors. Clones were read by immunoSEQ multiplex PCR, and TCRdb kept only the in-frame ones, dropping some. The sample records around 220,000 clones, approximately 83% being singletons. Specimen: PBMCs. Receptors were obtained from a woman between 25 and 40 years old in good health and CMV-seropositive. Each CDR3 is given with its conserved first and last residue. The D gene is left open where the match is weak. Not every row has a clone size; where given, it reads once, few, many or a size class.

clone_size: -
j_call: TRBJ2-1
d_call: -
v_call: TRBV27
cdr3_aa: CASSFGVSSYNEQFF
cdr3_nt: TGTGCCAGCAGTTTTGGGGTTAGCTCCTACAATGAGCAGTTCTTC

clone_size: -
j_call: TRBJ1-2
d_call: -
v_call: TRBV7-2
cdr3_aa: CASSLGGDYGYTF
cdr3_nt: TGTGCCAGCAGCTTAGGAGGTGACTATGGCTACACCTTC

clone_size: once
j_call: TRBJ2-7
d_call: TRBD2
v_call: TRBV5-4
cdr3_aa: CASSLGLAGASAYEQYF
cdr3_nt: TGTGCCAGCAGCTTGGGACTAGCGGGAGCCTCGGCCTACGAGCAGTACTTC

clone_size: -
j_call: TRBJ2-7
d_call: TRBD1
v_call: TRBV5-1
cdr3_aa: CASSSRQGSHEQYF
cdr3_nt: TGCGCCAGCAGCTCCAGACAGGGGAGCCACGAGCAGTACTTC

clone_size: -
j_call: TRBJ1-2
d_call: -
v_call: TRBV25-1
cdr3_aa: CASISVVGGIYGYTF
cdr3_nt: TGTGCCAGCATTTCCGTGGTGGGGGGCATCTATGGCTACACCTTC

clone_size: -
j_call: TRBJ2-7
d_call: -
v_call: TRBV6-1
cdr3_aa: CASIEPGRTYF
cdr3_nt: TGTGCCAGCATTGAACCGGGCCGGACTTACTTC

clone_size: -
j_call: TRBJ2-2
d_call: TRBD1
v_call: TRBV27
cdr3_aa: CASSIDGQGATTGELFF
cdr3_nt: TGTGCCAGCAGCATAGATGGACAGGGGGCGACCACCGGGGAGCTGTTTTTT

clone_size: -
j_call: TRBJ2-7
d_call: TRBD2
v_call: TRBV6-5
cdr3_aa: CASSRGDYGIGALYF
cdr3_nt: TGTGCCAGCAGTCGCGGGGACTACGGGATTGGAGCATTATACTTC

clone_size: -
j_call: TRBJ2-7
d_call: TRBD2
v_call: TRBV5-1
cdr3_aa: CASSLGTSGSEASYEQYF
cdr3_nt: TGCGCCAGCAGCTTGGGGACTAGCGGGAGTGAGGCCTCCTACGAGCAGTACTTC

clone_size: -
j_call: TRBJ1-1
d_call: -
v_call: TRBV27
cdr3_aa: CASSLWPTSTEAFF
cdr3_nt: TGTGCCAGCAGTCTATGGCCCACCTCCACTGAAGCTTTCTTT

clone_size: -
j_call: TRBJ1-4
d_call: TRBD1
v_call: TRBV19
cdr3_aa: CASSFRTGGVEKLFF
cdr3_nt: TGTGCCAGTAGTTTCCGGACAGGGGGCGTTGAAAAACTGTTTTTT

clone_size: -
j_call: TRBJ2-7
d_call: TRBD2
v_call: TRBV11-2
cdr3_aa: CASSPLGTSGRVYEQYF
cdr3_nt: TGTGCCAGCAGCCCCTTAGGGACTAGCGGGAGGGTCTACGAGCAGTACTTC

clone_size: few
j_call: TRBJ1-2
d_call: -
v_call: TRBV6-1
cdr3_aa: CASSGTYGYTF
cdr3_nt: TGTGCCAGCAGTGGGACATATGGCTACACCTTC

clone_size: few
j_call: TRBJ2-2
d_call: TRBD1
v_call: TRBV30
cdr3_aa: CAWSPATGVTGELFF
cdr3_nt: TGTGCCTGGAGTCCGGCTACAGGGGTCACCGGGGAGCTGTTTTTT

clone_size: -
j_call: TRBJ2-3
d_call: -
v_call: TRBV10-3
cdr3_aa: CAISERETSTDTQYF
cdr3_nt: TGTGCCATCAGTGAACGGGAGACTAGCACAGATACGCAGTATTTT

clone_size: -
j_call: TRBJ1-2
d_call: -
v_call: TRBV7-2
cdr3_aa: CASSLSPSRAGYTF
cdr3_nt: TGTGCCAGCAGCTTATCTCCAAGTAGAGCTGGCTACACCTTC